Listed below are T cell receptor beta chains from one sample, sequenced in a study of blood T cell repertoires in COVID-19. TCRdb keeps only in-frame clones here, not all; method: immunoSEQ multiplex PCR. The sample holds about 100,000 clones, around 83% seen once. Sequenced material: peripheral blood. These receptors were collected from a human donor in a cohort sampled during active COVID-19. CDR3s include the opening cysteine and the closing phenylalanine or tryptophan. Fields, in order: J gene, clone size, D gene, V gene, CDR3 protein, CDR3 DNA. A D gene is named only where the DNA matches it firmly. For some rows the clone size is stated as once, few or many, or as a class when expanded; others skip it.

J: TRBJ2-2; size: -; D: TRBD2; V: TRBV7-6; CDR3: CASSPKASGGMNTGELFF; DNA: TGTGCCAGCAGCCCAAAGGCGTCGGGAGGGATGAACACCGGGGAGCTGTTTTTT
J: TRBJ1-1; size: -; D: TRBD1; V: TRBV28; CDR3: CASSYQDRGGTEAFF; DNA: TGTGCCAGCAGCTATCAGGACAGGGGAGGGACTGAAGCTTTCTTT
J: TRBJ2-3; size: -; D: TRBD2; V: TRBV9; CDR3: CASSVRPPQGLAGGAMRDTQYF; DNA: TGTGCCAGCAGCGTGAGACCCCCTCAGGGACTAGCGGGGGGCGCCATGCGGGATACGCAGTATTTT
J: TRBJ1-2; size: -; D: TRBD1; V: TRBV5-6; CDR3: CASSLARGAGGLLGGYTF; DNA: TGTGCCAGCAGCTTGGCCCGAGGGGCAGGGGGCTTACTAGGTGGCTACACCTTC
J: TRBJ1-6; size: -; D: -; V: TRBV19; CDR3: CASSISSNSPLHF; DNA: TGTGCCAGTAGTATATCCTCTAATTCACCCCTCCACTTT
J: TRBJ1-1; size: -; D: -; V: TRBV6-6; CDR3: CASSFPLAVEAFF; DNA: TGTGCCAGCAGTTTCCCATTGGCTGTTGAAGCTTTCTTT
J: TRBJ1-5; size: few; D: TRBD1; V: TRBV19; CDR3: CASSIARQGVGQPQHF; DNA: TGTGCCAGTAGTATAGCCCGACAGGGGGTGGGTCAGCCCCAGCATTTT
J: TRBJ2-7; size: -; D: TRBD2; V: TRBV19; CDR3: CASSIVASGDLQQYF; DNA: TGTGCCAGTAGTATTGTGGCTAGCGGGGACCTGCAGCAGTACTTC
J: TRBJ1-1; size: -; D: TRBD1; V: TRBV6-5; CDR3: CASGGQLNTEAFF; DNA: TGTGCCAGCGGGGGACAGCTGAACACTGAAGCTTTCTTT
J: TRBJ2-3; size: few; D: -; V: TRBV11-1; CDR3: CASSLGDGTLQYF; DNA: TGTGCCAGCAGCTTAGGGGACGGGACACTGCAGTATTTT
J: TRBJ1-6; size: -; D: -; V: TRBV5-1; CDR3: CASSLKSDSPLHF; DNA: TGCGCCAGCAGCTTGAAGAGTGATTCACCCCTCCACTTT
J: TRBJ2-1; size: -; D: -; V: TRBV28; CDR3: CASSSWGPVEQFF; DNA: TGTGCCAGCAGCTCATGGGGCCCCGTGGAGCAGTTCTTC
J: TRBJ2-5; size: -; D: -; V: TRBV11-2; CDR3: CASSLVGAEETQYF; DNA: TGTGCCAGCAGCTTAGTAGGGGCGGAGGAGACCCAGTACTTC
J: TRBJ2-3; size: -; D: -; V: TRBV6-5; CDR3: CATREPGYSTDTQYF; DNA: TGTGCCACAAGAGAACCAGGGTATAGCACAGATACGCAGTATTTT
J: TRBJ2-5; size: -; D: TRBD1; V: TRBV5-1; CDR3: CASSPPVGTDQETQYF; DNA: TGCGCCAGCAGCCCCCCGGTCGGGACAGACCAAGAGACCCAGTACTTC
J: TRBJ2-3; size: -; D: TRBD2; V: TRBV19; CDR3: CASSTFGTSETDTQYF; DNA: TGTGCCAGTAGTACCTTCGGGACTAGCGAGACAGATACGCAGTATTTT
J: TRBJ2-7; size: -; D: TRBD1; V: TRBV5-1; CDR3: CASSAYPPGQGYEQYF; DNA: TGCGCCAGCAGCGCTTACCCTCCGGGACAGGGCTACGAGCAGTACTTC
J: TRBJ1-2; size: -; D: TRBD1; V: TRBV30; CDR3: CAWSPVHRGTGYGYTF; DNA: TGTGCCTGGAGTCCTGTACATCGGGGGACAGGGTACGGCTACACCTTC
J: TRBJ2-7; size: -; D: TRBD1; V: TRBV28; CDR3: CASSLSRTGAHPYEQYF; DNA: TGTGCCAGCAGTCTATCCCGGACAGGGGCCCATCCCTACGAGCAGTACTTC
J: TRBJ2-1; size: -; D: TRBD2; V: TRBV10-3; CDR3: CAIKSSSGMPNEQFF; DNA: TGTGCCATCAAGTCGTCTAGCGGGATGCCCAATGAGCAGTTCTTC
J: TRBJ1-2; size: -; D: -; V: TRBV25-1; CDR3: CASSGYRDNYGYTF; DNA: TGTGCCAGCAGTGGATACAGGGATAACTATGGCTACACCTTC
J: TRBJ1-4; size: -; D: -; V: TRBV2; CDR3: CASSDRGGEKLFF; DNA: TGTGCCAGCAGTGACAGGGGTGGTGAAAAACTGTTTTTT
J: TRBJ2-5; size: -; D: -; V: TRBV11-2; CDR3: CASSPLGPYQETQYF; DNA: TGTGCCAGCAGCCCCTTGGGGCCATACCAAGAGACCCAGTACTTC
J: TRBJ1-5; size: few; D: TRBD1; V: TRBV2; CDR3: CASTPGQASNQPQHF; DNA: TGTGCCAGCACCCCGGGACAGGCGAGCAATCAGCCCCAGCATTTT
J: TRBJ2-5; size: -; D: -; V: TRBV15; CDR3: CATSHPGKAGQETQYF; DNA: TGTGCCACCAGCCATCCCGGAAAGGCAGGCCAAGAGACCCAGTACTTC
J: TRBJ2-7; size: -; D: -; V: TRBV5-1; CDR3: CASSGGQPQGEQYF; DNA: TGCGCCAGCAGCGGGGGACAACCCCAGGGGGAGCAGTACTTC
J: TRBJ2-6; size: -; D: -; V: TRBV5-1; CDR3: CASSSGFSSGANVLTF; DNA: TGCGCCAGCAGTTCGGGGTTCAGCTCTGGGGCCAACGTCCTGACTTTC
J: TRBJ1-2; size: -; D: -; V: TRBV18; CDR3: CASSPPAQGGVGYTF; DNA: TGTGCCAGCTCACCCCCGGCACAGGGTGGAGTTGGCTACACCTTC
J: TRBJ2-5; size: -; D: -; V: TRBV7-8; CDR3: CASSTMAGETQYF; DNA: TGTGCCAGCAGCACAATGGCAGGGGAGACCCAGTACTTC
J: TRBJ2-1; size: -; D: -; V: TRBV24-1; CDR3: CATSVAGAYNEQFF; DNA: TGTGCCACCAGTGTCGCTGGGGCGTACAATGAGCAGTTCTTC
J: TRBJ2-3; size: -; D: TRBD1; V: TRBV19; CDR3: CASSTRQGSVGDTQYF; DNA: TGTGCCAGTAGTACTAGACAGGGAAGTGTTGGGGATACGCAGTATTTT
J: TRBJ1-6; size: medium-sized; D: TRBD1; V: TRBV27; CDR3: CASSPWDSTNSPLHF; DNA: TGTGCCAGCAGTCCCTGGGACAGTACAAATTCACCCCTCCACTTT
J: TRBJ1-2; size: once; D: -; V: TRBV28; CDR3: CASSPRTTYYGYTF; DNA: TGTGCCAGCAGTCCTCGGACAACTTACTATGGCTACACCTTC
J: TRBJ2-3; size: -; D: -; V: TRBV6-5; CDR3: CASTVRDTQYF; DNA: TGTGCCAGCACGGTGAGAGATACGCAGTATTTT
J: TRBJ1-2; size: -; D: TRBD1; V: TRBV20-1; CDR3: CSASEGQGVYYGYTF; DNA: TGCAGTGCTAGTGAGGGACAGGGGGTTTACTATGGCTACACCTTC
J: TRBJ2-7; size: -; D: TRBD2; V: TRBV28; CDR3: CASSPKAGVRGSEQYF; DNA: TGTGCCAGCAGTCCCAAAGCGGGAGTAAGGGGATCCGAGCAGTACTTC
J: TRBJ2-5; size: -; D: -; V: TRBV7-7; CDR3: CASSLVGDSQETQYF; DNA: TGTGCTAGCAGCTTAGTAGGGGACTCCCAAGAGACCCAGTACTTC
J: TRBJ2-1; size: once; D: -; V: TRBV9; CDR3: CASSVIPGSYNEQFF; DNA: TGTGCCAGCAGCGTAATCCCCGGTTCCTACAATGAGCAGTTCTTC
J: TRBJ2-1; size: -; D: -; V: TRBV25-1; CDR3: CASSTRKAGSYNEQFF; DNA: TGTGCCAGCAGTACCAGAAAGGCGGGCTCCTACAATGAGCAGTTCTTC
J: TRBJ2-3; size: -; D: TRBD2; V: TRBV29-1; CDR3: CSVEERGLSTDTQYF; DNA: TGCAGCGTTGAGGAGCGGGGGCTTAGCACAGATACGCAGTATTTT
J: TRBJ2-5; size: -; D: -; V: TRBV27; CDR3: CASRSQETQYF; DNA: TGTGCCAGCAGGAGCCAAGAGACCCAGTACTTC
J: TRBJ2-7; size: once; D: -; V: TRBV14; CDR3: CASSQVYSSQGYEQYF; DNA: TGTGCCAGCAGCCAAGTCTATTCGAGCCAGGGCTACGAGCAGTACTTC
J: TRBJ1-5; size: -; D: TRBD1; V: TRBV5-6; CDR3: CASLMGTGLFLYQPQHF; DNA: TGTGCCAGCCTTATGGGGACAGGGCTCTTTCTTTATCAGCCCCAGCATTTT
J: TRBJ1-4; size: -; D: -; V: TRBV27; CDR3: CASSMTGWEKLFF; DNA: TGTGCCAGCAGTATGACAGGTTGGGAAAAACTGTTTTTT
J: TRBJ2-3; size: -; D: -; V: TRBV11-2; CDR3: CASSVLGRSTDTQYF; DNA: TGTGCCAGCAGCGTTCTGGGCAGAAGCACAGATACGCAGTATTTT
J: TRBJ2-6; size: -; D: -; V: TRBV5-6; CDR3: CASSSWGSSSGANVLTF; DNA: TGTGCCAGCAGCTCGTGGGGCAGCAGCTCTGGGGCCAACGTCCTGACTTTC
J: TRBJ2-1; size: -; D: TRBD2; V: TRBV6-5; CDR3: CASSYSRAGGYNEQFF; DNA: TGTGCCAGCAGTTACTCGAGAGCGGGAGGGTACAATGAGCAGTTCTTC
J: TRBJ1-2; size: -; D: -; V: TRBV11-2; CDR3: CASSSNQLNYGYTF; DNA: TGTGCCAGCAGCTCCAACCAGTTAAACTATGGCTACACCTTC
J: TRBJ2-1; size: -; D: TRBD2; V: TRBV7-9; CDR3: CASSLAPTGAGNEQFF; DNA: TGTGCCAGCAGCTTAGCCCCAACGGGAGCGGGGAATGAGCAGTTCTTC